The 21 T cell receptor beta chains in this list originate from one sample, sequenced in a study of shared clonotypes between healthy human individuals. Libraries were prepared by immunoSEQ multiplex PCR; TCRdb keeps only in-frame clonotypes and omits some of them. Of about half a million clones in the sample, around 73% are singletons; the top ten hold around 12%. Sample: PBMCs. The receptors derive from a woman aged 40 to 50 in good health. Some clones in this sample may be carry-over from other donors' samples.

In nucleotides, the CDR3 is TGTGCCAGCAGCTTTCTTGGGACAGGGTTGGGCTACACCTTC. Its protein product is CASSFLGTGLGYTF. The rearrangement joins TRBV5-4 to TRBJ1-2; 9 positions agree with TRBD1. V gave up 2 bases and J gave up 8 bases; unmatched junction bases: 7. The CDR3 runs to 14 residues. Germline CDR1 and CDR2: SGHNT and YYREEE (reference sequence). The full variable domain, completed using reference TRBV5-4 and TRBJ1-2, is ETGVTQSPTHLIKTRGQQVTLRCSSQSGHNTVSWYQQALGQGPQFIFQYYREEENGRGNFPPRFSGLQFPNYSSELNVNALELDDSALYLCASSFLGTGLGYTFGSGTRLTVV.

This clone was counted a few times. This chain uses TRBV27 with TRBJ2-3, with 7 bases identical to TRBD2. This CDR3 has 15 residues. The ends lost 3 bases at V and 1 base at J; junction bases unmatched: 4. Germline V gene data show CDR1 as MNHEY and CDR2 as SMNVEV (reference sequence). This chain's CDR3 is CASSFRRGGTDTQYF. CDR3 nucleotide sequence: TGTGCCAGCAGTTTCCGACGGGGGGGCACAGATACGCAGTATTTT.

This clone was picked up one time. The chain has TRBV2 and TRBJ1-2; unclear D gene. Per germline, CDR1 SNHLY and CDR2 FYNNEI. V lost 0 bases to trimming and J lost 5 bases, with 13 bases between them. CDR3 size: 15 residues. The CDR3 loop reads CASSEASTGGYGYTF. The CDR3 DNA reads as TGTGCCAGCAGTGAAGCATCGACCGGCGGGTATGGCTACACCTTC.

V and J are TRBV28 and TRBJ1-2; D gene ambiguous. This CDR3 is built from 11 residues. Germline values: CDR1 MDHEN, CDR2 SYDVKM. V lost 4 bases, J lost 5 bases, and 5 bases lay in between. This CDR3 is CASSWRYGYTF. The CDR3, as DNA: TGTGCCAGCAGTTGGAGATATGGCTACACCTTC.

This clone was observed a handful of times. For the CDR3, the DNA is TGTGCCAGCAAACCGAGGACTAGCGGCTACAATGAGCAGTTCTTC. Translated, it gives CASKPRTSGYNEQFF. This sequence joins TRBV27 and TRBJ2-1, with 10 bases fitting TRBD2. Germline CDR1 reads MNHEY; CDR2 reads SMNVEV (reference sequence). The CDR3 covers 15 residues. Losses at the gene ends were 7 bases for V and 3 bases for J; bases not matched to a gene: 6.

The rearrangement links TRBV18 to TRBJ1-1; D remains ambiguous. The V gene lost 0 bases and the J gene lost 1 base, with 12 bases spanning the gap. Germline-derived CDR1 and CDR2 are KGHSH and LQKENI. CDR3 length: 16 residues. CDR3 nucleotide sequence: TGTGCCAGCTCACCACCGAGGATAGCAGCGAACACTGAAGCTTTCTTT. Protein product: CASSPPRIAANTEAFF.

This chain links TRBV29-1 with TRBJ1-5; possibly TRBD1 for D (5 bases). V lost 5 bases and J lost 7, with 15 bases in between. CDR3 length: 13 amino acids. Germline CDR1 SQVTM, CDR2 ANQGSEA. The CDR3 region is CSVSWGVGQPQHF. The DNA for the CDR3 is TGCAGCGTTTCATGGGGGGTGGGGCAGCCCCAGCATTTT. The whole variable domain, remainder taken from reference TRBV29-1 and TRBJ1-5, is SAVISQKPSRDICQRGTSLTIQCQVDSQVTMMFWYRQQPGQSLTLIATANQGSEATYESGFVIDKFPISRPNLTFSTLTVSNMSPEDSSIYLCSVSWGVGQPQHFGDGTRLSIL.

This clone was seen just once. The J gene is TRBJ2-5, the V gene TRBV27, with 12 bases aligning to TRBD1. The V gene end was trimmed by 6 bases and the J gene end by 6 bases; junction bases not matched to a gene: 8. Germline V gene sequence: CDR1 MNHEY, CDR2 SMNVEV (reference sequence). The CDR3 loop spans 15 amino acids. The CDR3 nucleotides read TGTGCCAGCAGCCCTGGGACAGGGGGCTTCAAGACCCAGTACTTC. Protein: CASSPGTGGFKTQYF.

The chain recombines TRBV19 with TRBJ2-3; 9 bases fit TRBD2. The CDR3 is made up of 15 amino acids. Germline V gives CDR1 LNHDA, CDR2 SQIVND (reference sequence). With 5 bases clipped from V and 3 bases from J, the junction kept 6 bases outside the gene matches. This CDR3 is CASSGVAGATDTQYF. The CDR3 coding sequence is TGTGCCAGTAGTGGGGTAGCGGGGGCTACAGATACGCAGTATTTT.

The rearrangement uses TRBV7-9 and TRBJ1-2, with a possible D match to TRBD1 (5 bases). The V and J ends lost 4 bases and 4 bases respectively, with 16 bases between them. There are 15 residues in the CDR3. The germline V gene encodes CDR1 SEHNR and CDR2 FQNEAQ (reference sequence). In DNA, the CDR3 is TGTGCCAGCAGCTGGGGGGGTAGTTCCCCCTATGGCTACACCTTC. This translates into CASSWGGSSPYGYTF.

The CDR3 nucleotides read TGTGCCAGCAGTTTTGCCCTTATCCCTTCATACGAGCAGTACTTC. Translation: CASSFALIPSYEQYF. The chain is built from TRBV28 and TRBJ2-7; D is ambiguous. The CDR3 contains 15 residues. Germline CDR1 and CDR2: MDHEN and SYDVKM. V dropped 3 bases and J dropped 4 bases, with 16 bases sitting between them.

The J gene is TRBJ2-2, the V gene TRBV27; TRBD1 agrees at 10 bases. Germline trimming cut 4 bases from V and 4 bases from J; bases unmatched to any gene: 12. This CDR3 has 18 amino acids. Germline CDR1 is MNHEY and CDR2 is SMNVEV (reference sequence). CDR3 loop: CASSSFLRQGAATGELFF. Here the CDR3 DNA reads TGTGCCAGCAGTTCTTTCCTCAGACAGGGGGCGGCCACCGGGGAGCTGTTTTTT.

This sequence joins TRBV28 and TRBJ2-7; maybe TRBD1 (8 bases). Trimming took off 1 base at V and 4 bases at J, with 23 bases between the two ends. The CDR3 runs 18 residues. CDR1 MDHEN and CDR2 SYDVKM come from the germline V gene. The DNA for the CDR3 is TGTGCCAGCAGTTTATACCCGAGGTCCCACAGGGGGGGATACGAGCAGTACTTC. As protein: CASSLYPRSHRGGYEQYF.

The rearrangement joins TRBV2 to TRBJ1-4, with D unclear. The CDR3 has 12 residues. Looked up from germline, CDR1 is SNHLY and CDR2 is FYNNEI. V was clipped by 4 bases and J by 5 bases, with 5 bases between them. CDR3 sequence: CASSVENEKLFF. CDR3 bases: TGTGCCAGCAGTGTGGAGAATGAAAAACTGTTTTTT.

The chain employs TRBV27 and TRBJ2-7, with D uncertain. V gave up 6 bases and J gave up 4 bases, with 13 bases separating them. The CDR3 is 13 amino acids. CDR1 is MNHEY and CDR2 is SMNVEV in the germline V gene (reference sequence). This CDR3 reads CASRSLDIYEQYF. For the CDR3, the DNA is TGTGCCAGCAGAAGCTTGGATATATACGAGCAGTACTTC.

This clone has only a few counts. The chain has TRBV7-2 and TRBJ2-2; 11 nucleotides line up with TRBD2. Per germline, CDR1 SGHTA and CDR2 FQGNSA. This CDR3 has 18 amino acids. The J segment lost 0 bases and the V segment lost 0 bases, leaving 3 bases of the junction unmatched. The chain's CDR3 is CASSLATTSGTNTGELFF. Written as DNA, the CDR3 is TGTGCCAGCAGCTTAGCGACGACTAGCGGGACGAACACCGGGGAGCTGTTTTTT. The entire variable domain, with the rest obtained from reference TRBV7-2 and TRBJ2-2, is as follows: GAGVSQSPSNKVTEKGKDVELRCDPISGHTALYWYRQSLGQGLEFLIYFQGNSAPDKSGLPSDRFSAERTGGSVSTLTIQRTQQEDSAVYLCASSLATTSGTNTGELFFGEGSRLTVL.

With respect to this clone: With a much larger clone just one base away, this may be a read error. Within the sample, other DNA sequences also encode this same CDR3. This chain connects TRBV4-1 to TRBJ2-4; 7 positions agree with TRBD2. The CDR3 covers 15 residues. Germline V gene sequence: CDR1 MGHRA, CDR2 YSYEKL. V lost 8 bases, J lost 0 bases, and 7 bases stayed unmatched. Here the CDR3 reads CASSGGVLAKNIQYF. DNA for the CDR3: TGCGCCAGCTCGGGGGGAGTTTTAGCCAAAAACATTCAGTACTTC.

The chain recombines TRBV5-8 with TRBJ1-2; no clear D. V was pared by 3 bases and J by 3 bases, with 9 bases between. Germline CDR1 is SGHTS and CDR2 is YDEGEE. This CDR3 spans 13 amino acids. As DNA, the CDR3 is TGTGCCAGCAGCTCCGGGGTTTACTATGGCTACACCTTC. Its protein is CASSSGVYYGYTF.

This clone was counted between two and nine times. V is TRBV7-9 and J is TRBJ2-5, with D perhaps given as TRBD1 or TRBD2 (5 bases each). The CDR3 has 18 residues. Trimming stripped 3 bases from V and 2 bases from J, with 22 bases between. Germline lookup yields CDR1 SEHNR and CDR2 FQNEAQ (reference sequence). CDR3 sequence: CASSFPQVITGPQETQYF. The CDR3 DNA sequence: TGTGCCAGCAGCTTCCCCCAGGTGATAACGGGACCACAAGAGACCCAGTACTTC.

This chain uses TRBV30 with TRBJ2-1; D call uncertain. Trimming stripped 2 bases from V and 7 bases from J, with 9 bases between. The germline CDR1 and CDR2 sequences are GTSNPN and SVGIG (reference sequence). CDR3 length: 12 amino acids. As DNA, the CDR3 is TGTGCCTGGAGTCATTTGGGGAATGAGCAGTTCTTC. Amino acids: CAWSHLGNEQFF.

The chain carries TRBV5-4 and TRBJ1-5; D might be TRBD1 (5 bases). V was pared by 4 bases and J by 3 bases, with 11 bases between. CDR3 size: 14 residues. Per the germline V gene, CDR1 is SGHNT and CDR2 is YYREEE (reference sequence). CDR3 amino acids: CASSPGLDNQPQHF. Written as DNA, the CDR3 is TGTGCCAGCAGCCCGGGACTGGACAATCAGCCCCAGCATTTT.